This T cell receptor (beta chain) originates from a study of post-analysis software for immune sequencing data. Looking at the study overall: Some patients lacked subtype; others had relapsing-remitting, secondary progressive or progressive-relapsing disease. Findings of the study overall: TRBV segments more frequent in patients than in controls numbered several and included TRBV5-6, TRBV5-1 and TRBV20-1. Diversity measured as normalized Chao1 was significantly lower in multiple sclerosis patients than in controls. Strong co-clustering by F measure was evident for samples that had been prepared in the same batch.

Unique-molecular-identifier-tagged TCR beta cDNA libraries were used. Researchers reported roughly 0.5 million cDNA molecules coming from approximately 0.91 to 9.4 million T cells. TCRdb reanalysed the PCR reads using MiXCR and keeps one entry per CDR3 protein. Among 550,000 to 700,000 distinct CDR3 sequences listed, 44% were seen once. This clonotype was detected a few times. What it recognizes is unknown. From germline, CDR1 is SGDLS and CDR2 YYNGEE. The length of the CDR3 is 13 residues. The V gene lost 0 bases and the J gene lost 6 bases, with 9 bases spanning the gap. Sequenced material: blood. The sequence was obtained from a girl aged 10 to 17 with multiple sclerosis. V usage is TRBV9 and J usage is TRBJ1-2; weak D call: TRBD1 (5 bases). The CDR3: CASSVARDDGYTF. For the CDR3, the DNA is TGTGCCAGCAGCGTAGCCAGGGACGATGGCTACACCTTC.